Reported below is one T cell receptor beta chain. Its antigen is not known. Only in-frame clones appear in the TCRdb table, and some are missing; sequencing was by immunoSEQ multiplex PCR. Among under 90,000 clones listed, around 93% were seen once. The data are from a study of graft-versus-host responses after intestinal transplantation. The germline V and J ends were trimmed by 3 bases and 3 bases, with 16 bases remaining between them. The V gene's germline CDR1 is KGHSH and CDR2 LQKENI. The CDR3 length is 16 residues. The receptor comes from a human donor who was the organ donor for an intestinal transplant. The sequenced sample was unstimulated CD4+ T cells sorted from spleen or lymph node cells, obtained before transplant. The chain recombines TRBV18 with TRBJ2-3, with D perhaps TRBD2 (6 bases). CDR3 nucleotides: TGTGCCAGCTCACCTAGCGGAACGAGGCTAACAGATACGCAGTATTTT. It codes for CASSPSGTRLTDTQYF.